The 16 T cell receptor beta chains below were found in one sample sequenced in a study of cytomegalovirus exposure and HLA in healthy donors. PCR involved 60 Vbeta and 13 Jbeta primers. Here immunoSEQ multiplex PCR was the method, and the copy in TCRdb shows in-frame clones only, minus some. The sample yields over 150,000 clones, approximately 85% seen once. Sample: PBMCs. The receptors were sampled from a girl aged 10-17 years in good health and CMV-seropositive.

The CDR3: CASSLGTSGGAETQYF. CDR3 bases: TGTGCCAGCAGCTTAGGGACTAGCGGGGGGGCAGAGACCCAGTACTTC. The chain employs TRBV7-7 and TRBJ2-5; 15 bases match TRBD2. Germline lookup yields CDR1 SSHAT and CDR2 FNYEAQ (reference sequence). With 1 base clipped from V and 4 bases from J, the junction kept 1 base outside the gene matches. CDR3 length: 16 residues.

The sample holds one count of this clone. This sequence joins TRBV6-5 and TRBJ1-2, with D possibly matching TRBD1 (6 bases). CDR3 length: 11 amino acids. Germline V gene data show CDR1 as MNHEY and CDR2 as SVGAGI. V was clipped by 9 bases and J by 4 bases, with 9 bases between them. The CDR3 spells CASYRAYGYTF. The CDR3, as DNA: TGTGCCAGTTACAGGGCCTATGGCTACACCTTC.

V gene TRBV7-2 combines with J gene TRBJ2-2, with D perhaps matching TRBD1 (5 bases). The CDR3 has 14 amino acids. The V end lost 7 bases, the J end lost 5 bases, and 14 bases lay between the germline ends. CDR1 is SGHTA, CDR2 FQGNSA, per germline. This CDR3 reads CASTHRGVTGELFF. CDR3 nucleotide sequence: TGTGCCAGCACCCATAGGGGTGTTACCGGGGAGCTGTTTTTT.

This clone occurred a few times. The chain carries TRBV30 and TRBJ1-1, with D perhaps TRBD1 (5 bases). Trimming pared 0 bases from V and 14 bases from J, leaving 16 bases between. The germline V gene encodes CDR1 GTSNPN and CDR2 SVGIG (reference sequence). There are 12 residues in the CDR3. The CDR3 coding sequence is TGTGCCTGGAGTGTACATCGAGAACAGGAATTCTTT. Translated, it gives CAWSVHREQEFF.

The chain combines TRBV5-6 with TRBJ1-1, with 7 bases aligning to TRBD1. The V gene end was trimmed by 3 bases and the J gene end by 0 bases; junction bases not matched to a gene: 5. This CDR3 is 15 amino acids long. Germline V CDR1 and CDR2: SGHDT, YYEEEE. The DNA of the CDR3 is TGTGCCAGCAGCTCCCTGACAGGGTTGAACACTGAAGCTTTCTTT. Translation gives CASSSLTGLNTEAFF.

The gene calls are TRBV4-1 and TRBJ2-1, with 7 bases matching TRBD1. The V and J ends lost 4 bases and 6 bases, in that order; junction bases with no gene match: 3. CDR1 is MGHRA, CDR2 YSYEKL, per germline. The CDR3 is made up of 13 amino acids. This CDR3 is CASSRTGVNEQFF. CDR3 sequence (DNA): TGCGCCAGCAGCCGGACAGGAGTCAATGAGCAGTTCTTC.

This clone was observed a handful of times. The rearrangement uses TRBV4-1 and TRBJ1-1; D is uncertain. The CDR3 consists of 14 residues. Germline values: CDR1 MGHRA, CDR2 YSYEKL. Between the trimmed V and J ends, which lost 0 bases and 2 bases, there was a span of 7 bases. The CDR3 region is CASSQEEVNTEAFF. The CDR3 DNA reads TGCGCCAGCAGCCAAGAGGAGGTAAACACTGAAGCTTTCTTT.

The rearrangement joins TRBV6-5 to TRBJ1-5; TRBD1 matches 7 bases. The V gene end was trimmed by 2 bases and the J gene end by 1 base; junction bases not matched to a gene: 5. The CDR3 totals 16 residues. Germline V gives CDR1 MNHEY, CDR2 SVGAGI. The CDR3 sequence: CASSYDRDLSNQPQHF. The CDR3 nucleotides read TGTGCCAGCAGTTACGACAGGGACCTAAGCAATCAGCCCCAGCATTTT.

This clone was observed a handful of times. The chain uses TRBV27 and TRBJ1-5, with TRBD1 as a possible D gene (5 bases). Trimming cost V 0 bases and J 0 bases, with 12 bases left between them. The germline gives CDR1 MNHEY, CDR2 SMNVEV (reference sequence). The CDR3 runs 17 residues. The CDR3: CASSLSYGQGSNQPQHF. The CDR3 DNA reads as TGTGCCAGCAGTTTATCTTACGGGCAGGGTAGCAATCAGCCCCAGCATTTT.

This chain links TRBV7-9 with TRBJ1-4; possible D gene TRBD1, 5 bases. Germline V gene sequence: CDR1 SEHNR, CDR2 FQNEAQ (reference sequence). CDR3 length equals 14 residues. V lost 1 base, J lost 3 bases, and 6 bases lay in between. In DNA form, the CDR3 reads TGTGCCAGCAGCTTAGGGGGGGCTAATGAAAAACTGTTTTTT. This sequence encodes CASSLGGANEKLFF.

CDR3 in amino acids: CASRSSGGPTDTQYF. The CDR3 bases are TGTGCCAGCAGGTCGAGCGGGGGGCCCACAGATACGCAGTATTTT. The chain couples TRBV13 to TRBJ2-3; TRBD2 agrees at 9 bases. Germline V gene data show CDR1 as PRHDT and CDR2 as FYEKMQ (reference sequence). V lost 6 bases and J lost 2; bases outside the gene matches: 6. The CDR3 consists of 15 residues.

The rearrangement links TRBV6-5 to TRBJ2-5, with D tentatively TRBD2 (5 bases). V was cut by 2 bases and J by 2 bases, with 12 bases left in between. Germline CDR1 MNHEY, CDR2 SVGAGI. This CDR3 spans 15 amino acids. CDR3 amino acids: CASSYPRTAQETQYF. The CDR3 DNA reads as TGTGCCAGCAGTTACCCCCGGACTGCTCAAGAGACCCAGTACTTC.

The chain carries TRBV27 and TRBJ2-2; possible D gene TRBD2, 5 bases. Germline V gene lookup returns CDR1 MNHEY and CDR2 SMNVEV (reference sequence). V was trimmed by 3 bases and J by 7 bases, leaving 6 bases between them. The CDR3 spans 12 residues. The chain's CDR3 is CASSFGSGELFF. CDR3 sequence (DNA): TGTGCCAGCAGTTTTGGGAGCGGGGAGCTGTTTTTT.

The chain couples TRBV29-1 to TRBJ2-1, with 10 bases that match TRBD2. V trimming: 7 bases; J trimming: 4 bases; junction bases outside the gene matches: 10. The CDR3 is made up of 15 amino acids. The germline gives CDR1 SQVTM, CDR2 ANQGSEA. The CDR3 DNA reads as TGCAGCGCCGACCCCACTAGCGGGGCTTACAATGAGCAGTTCTTC. Amino acid sequence: CSADPTSGAYNEQFF.

This clone was recorded only once. This chain's CDR3 is CASSQESRDSGANVLTF. The DNA for the CDR3 is TGCGCCAGCAGCCAAGAGTCTCGGGACTCTGGGGCCAACGTCCTGACTTTC. This rearrangement joins TRBV4-3 to TRBJ2-6; tentative D call: TRBD2 (5 bases). CDR1 is LGHNA and CDR2 is YSLEER in the germline V gene. V was trimmed by 0 bases and J by 0 bases, leaving 9 bases between them. The CDR3 totals 17 residues.

This rearrangement joins TRBV29-1 to TRBJ1-1, with TRBD1 identical over 9 bases. The CDR3 covers 13 residues. Germline trimming cut 5 bases from V and 5 bases from J; bases unmatched to any gene: 6. Germline V lookup: CDR1 SQVTM, CDR2 ANQGSEA. The CDR3 DNA is TGCAGCGTTCCCGACAGGGGGATTACTGAAGCTTTCTTT. Translation: CSVPDRGITEAFF.